This T cell receptor (beta chain) was recovered during a study of graft-versus-host responses after intestinal transplantation. General study findings and limits: Some patients had graft-donor T cell macrochimerism. In their allografts, the ratios of graft-versus-host to host-versus-graft T cell clones were high. After transplant, early declines in HvG clones were associated with peak levels of circulating GvH clones.

Trimming pared 7 bases from V and 9 bases from J, leaving 22 bases between. CDR3 size: 15 residues. Germline lookup yields CDR1 MDHEN and CDR2 SYDVKM. Using immunoSEQ multiplex PCR, the repertoire was profiled, and TCRdb retains in-frame clones only, with some absent. The sample lists about 15,000 clones; 25% to 40% were seen once. This clonotype was sampled from a human patient who received an intestinal transplant. The starting material was alloreactive CD4+ T cells from a mixed lymphocyte reaction culture, obtained before intestinal transplant. Subset given: CFSE-low proliferating T cells sorted from roughly 6-day pre-transplant mixed lymphocyte reaction (GvH or HvG direction). The rearrangement links TRBV28 to TRBJ2-1; D possibly uses TRBD1 or TRBD2 (5 bases each). As DNA, the CDR3 is TGTGCCAGCACCCGGGGTGGGCAGGGCCATAGTGAGCAGTTCTTC. Residues: CASTRGGQGHSEQFF.